This entry is about one TCR beta chain. These data are taken from a study of blood T cell repertoires in COVID-19. Study-wide background: The samples span acute and convalescent COVID-19 from the United States, Italy and Spain. T cells, B-cell-depleted T cells, or PBMCs provided the cDNA or gDNA that served as material.

Repertoires were generated with immunoSEQ multiplex PCR, while TCRdb's copy carries only in-frame clones and drops some. In the table there are 310,000 or so clones, approximately 88% of which are singletons. The CDR3 totals 16 residues. CDR1 is SGHTA and CDR2 is FQGTGA in the germline V gene. V shed 5 bases and J 6 bases; nucleotides not matched to a gene: 7. This TCR was sampled from a woman in her forties or fifties with active or convalescent COVID-19. V is TRBV7-3 and J is TRBJ2-3; TRBD2 aligns across 14 bases. Sequenced: peripheral blood. CDR3 sequence: CASSPTSGGAIDTQYF. The CDR3 DNA sequence: TGTGCCAGCAGCCCGACTAGCGGGGGGGCCATCGATACGCAGTATTTT.